This TCR beta chain originates from a study of Ad26.COV2.S vaccination and SARS-CoV-2 variants. Points from the study as a whole: Reports say spike-specific CD8+ and CD4+ T cell responses covered substantial breadth after vaccination. Total T cell responses were possibly underestimated by TCR breadth and depth analyses.

The CDR3 length is 15 residues. The V segment lost 5 bases and the J segment 4 bases; nucleotides outside the gene matches: 6. CDR1 is SGHRS and CDR2 is YFSETQ in the germline V gene. Treatment specified: some 20 received Ad26.COV2.S at low or high dose, single or two shots; about 5 received placebo; per-sample allocation not given. Day 63 after the first vaccine or placebo injection was the time point for sampling. Sequencing was performed with immunoSEQ multiplex PCR; in TCRdb, only in-frame clones are kept and a portion is missing. The repertoire consists of hundreds of thousands of clones, with 80% to 90% occurring once and the leading ten covering roughly 10%. To note about this clone: Its cognate antigen is unknown.

The sample in question was peripheral blood, obtained in a trial of Ad26.COV2.S vaccine versus placebo. This rearrangement joins TRBV5-1 to TRBJ2-1; TRBD2 agrees at 10 bases. The TCR was taken from a person aged 18-65 years who received the Ad26.COV2.S COVID-19 vaccine or a placebo. CDR3 sequence: CASSVLAGSYNEQFF. DNA for the CDR3: TGCGCCAGCAGTGTACTAGCGGGATCATACAATGAGCAGTTCTTC.